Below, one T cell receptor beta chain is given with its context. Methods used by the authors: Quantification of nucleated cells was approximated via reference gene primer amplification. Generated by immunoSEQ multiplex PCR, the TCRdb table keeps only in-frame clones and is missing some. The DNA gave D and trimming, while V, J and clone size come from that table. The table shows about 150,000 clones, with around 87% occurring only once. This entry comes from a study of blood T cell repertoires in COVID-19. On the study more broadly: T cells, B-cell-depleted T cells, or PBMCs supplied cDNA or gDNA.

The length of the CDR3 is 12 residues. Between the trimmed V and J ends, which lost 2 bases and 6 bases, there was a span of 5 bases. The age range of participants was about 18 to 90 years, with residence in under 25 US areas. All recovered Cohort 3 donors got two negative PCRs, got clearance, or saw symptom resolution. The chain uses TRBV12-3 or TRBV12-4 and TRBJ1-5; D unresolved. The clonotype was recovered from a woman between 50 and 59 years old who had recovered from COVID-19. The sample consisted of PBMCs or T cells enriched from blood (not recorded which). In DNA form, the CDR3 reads TGTGCCAGCAGTTTACCCGGTCAGCCCCAGCATTTT. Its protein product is CASSLPGQPQHF.